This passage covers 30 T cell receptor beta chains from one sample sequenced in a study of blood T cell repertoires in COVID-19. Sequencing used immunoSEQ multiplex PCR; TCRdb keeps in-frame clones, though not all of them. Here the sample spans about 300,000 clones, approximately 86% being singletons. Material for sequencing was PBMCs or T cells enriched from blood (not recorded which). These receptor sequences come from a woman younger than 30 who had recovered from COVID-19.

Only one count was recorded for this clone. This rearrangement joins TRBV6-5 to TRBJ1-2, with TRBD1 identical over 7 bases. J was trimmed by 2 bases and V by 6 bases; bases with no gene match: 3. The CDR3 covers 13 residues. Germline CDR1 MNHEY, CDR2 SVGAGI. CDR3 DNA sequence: TGTGCCAGCAGACCGACAGGGAACTATGGCTACACCTTC. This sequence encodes CASRPTGNYGYTF.

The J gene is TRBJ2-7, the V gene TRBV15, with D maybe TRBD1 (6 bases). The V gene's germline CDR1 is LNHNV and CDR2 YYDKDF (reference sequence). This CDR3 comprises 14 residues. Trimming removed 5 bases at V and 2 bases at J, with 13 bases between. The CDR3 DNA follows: TGTGCCACCAGCTCCTGGGGGCTTACCTACGAGCAGTACTTC. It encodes CATSSWGLTYEQYF.

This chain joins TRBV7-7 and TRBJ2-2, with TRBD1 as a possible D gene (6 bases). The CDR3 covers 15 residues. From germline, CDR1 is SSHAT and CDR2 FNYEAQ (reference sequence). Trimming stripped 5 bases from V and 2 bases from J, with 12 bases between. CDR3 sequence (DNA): TGTGCCAGCAGCCGACGGGACACCAACACCGGGGAGCTGTTTTTT. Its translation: CASSRRDTNTGELFF.

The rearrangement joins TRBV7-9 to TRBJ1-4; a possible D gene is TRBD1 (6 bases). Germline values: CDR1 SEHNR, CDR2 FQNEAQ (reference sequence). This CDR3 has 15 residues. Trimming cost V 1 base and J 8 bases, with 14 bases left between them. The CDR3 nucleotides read TGTGCCAGCAGCTTAGAACAGGGCCGAGGGGAAAAACTGTTTTTT. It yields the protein CASSLEQGRGEKLFF.

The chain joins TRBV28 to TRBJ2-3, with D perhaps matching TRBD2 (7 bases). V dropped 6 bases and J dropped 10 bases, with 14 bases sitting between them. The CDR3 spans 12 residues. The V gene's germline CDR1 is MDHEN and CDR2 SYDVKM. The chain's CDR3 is CASRGGGQAQYF. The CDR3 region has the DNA TGTGCCAGCAGAGGGGGGGGTCAGGCGCAGTATTTT.

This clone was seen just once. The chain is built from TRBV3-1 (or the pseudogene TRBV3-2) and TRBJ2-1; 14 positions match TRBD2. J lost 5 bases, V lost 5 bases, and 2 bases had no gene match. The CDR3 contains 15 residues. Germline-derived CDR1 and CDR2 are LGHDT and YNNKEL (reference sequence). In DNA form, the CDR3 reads TGTGCCAGCAGCGGGACTAGCGGGGGCCACAATGAGCAGTTCTTC. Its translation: CASSGTSGGHNEQFF.

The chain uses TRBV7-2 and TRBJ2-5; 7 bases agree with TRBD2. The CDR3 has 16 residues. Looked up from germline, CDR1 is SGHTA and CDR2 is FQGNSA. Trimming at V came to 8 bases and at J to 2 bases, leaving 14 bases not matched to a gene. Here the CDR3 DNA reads TGTGCCAGCGCAATAACCGGCGGCGGGGGACAAGAGACCCAGTACTTC. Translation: CASAITGGGGQETQYF.

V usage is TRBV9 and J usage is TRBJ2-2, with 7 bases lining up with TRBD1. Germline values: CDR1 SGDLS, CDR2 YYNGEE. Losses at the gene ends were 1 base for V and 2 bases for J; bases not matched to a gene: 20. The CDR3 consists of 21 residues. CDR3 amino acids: CASSVRPEIRKGAINTGELFF. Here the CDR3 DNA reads TGTGCCAGCAGCGTAAGGCCCGAAATAAGAAAGGGGGCAATAAACACCGGGGAGCTGTTTTTT.

CDR3 region: CASSLAAGAQFTDTQYF. CDR3 DNA sequence: TGTGCCAGCTCCTTAGCGGCGGGGGCGCAATTCACAGATACGCAGTATTTT. The chain uses TRBV7-2 and TRBJ2-3, with D possibly TRBD2 on 7 matching bases. Germline V gene sequence: CDR1 SGHTA, CDR2 FQGNSA. Trimming stripped 8 bases from V and 2 bases from J, with 23 bases between. CDR3 length: 17 amino acids.

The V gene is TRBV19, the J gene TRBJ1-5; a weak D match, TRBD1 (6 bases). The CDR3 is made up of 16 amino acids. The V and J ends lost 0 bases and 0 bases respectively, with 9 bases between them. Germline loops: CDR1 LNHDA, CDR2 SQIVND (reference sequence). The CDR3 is CASSIEGHDSNQPQHF. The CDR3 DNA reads TGTGCCAGTAGTATAGAGGGACATGATAGCAATCAGCCCCAGCATTTT.

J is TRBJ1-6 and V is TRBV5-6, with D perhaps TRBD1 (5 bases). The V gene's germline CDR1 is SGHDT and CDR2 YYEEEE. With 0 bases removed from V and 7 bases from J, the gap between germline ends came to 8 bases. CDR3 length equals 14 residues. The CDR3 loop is CASSLGTTNSPLHF. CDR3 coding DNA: TGTGCCAGCAGCTTGGGGACAACCAATTCACCCCTCCACTTT.

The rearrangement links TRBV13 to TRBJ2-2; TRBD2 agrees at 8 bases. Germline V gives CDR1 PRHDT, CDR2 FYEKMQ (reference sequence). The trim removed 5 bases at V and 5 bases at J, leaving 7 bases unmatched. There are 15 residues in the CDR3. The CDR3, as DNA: TGTGCCAGCAGCCCCCCCAGCGGGAGTACCGGGGAGCTGTTTTTT. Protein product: CASSPPSGSTGELFF.

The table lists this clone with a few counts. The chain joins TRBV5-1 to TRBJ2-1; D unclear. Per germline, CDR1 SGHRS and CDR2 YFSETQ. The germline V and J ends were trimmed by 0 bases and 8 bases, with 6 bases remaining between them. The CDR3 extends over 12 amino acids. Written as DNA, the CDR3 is TGCGCCAGCAGCTTGGGTGACTATGAGCAGTTCTTC. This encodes CASSLGDYEQFF.

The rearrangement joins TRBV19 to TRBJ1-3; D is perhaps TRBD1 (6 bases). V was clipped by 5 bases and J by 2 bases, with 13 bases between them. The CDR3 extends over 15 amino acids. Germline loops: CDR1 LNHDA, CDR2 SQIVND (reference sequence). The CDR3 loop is CASSVSHRAGNTIYF. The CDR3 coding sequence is TGTGCCAGTAGTGTATCCCACAGGGCTGGAAACACCATATATTTT.

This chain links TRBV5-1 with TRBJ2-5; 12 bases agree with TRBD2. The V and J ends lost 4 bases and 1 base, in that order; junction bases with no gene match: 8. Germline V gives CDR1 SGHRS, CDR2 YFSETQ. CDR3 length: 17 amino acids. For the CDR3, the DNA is TGCGCCAGCAGCGCAGTTCTAGCGGGAGGGCCCCAAGAGACCCAGTACTTC. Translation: CASSAVLAGGPQETQYF. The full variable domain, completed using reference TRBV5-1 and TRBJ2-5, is KAGVTQTPRYLIKTRGQQVTLSCSPISGHRSVSWYQQTPGQGLQFLFEYFSETQRNKGNFPGRFSGRQFSNSRSEMNVSTLELGDSALYLCASSAVLAGGPQETQYFGPGTRLLVL.

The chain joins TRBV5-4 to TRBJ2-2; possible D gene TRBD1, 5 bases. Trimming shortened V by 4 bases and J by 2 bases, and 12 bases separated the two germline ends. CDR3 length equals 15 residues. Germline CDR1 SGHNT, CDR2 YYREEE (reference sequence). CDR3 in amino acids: CASSRPTENTGELFF. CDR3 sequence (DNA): TGTGCCAGCAGCCGTCCGACAGAAAACACCGGGGAGCTGTTTTTT.

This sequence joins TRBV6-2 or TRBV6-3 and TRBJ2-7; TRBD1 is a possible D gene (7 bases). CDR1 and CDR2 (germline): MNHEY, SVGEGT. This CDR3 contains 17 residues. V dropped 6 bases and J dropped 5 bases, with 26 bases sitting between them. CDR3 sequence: CASSPPTGEAFPHEQYF. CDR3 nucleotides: TGTGCCAGCAGCCCTCCCACAGGGGAGGCATTCCCACACGAGCAGTACTTC.

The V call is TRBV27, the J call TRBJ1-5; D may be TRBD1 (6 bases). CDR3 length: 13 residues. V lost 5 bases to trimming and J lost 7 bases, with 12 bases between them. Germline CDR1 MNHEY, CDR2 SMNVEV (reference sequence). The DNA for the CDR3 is TGTGCCAGCAGTCCAACAGGGAAACAGCCCCAGCATTTT. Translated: CASSPTGKQPQHF.

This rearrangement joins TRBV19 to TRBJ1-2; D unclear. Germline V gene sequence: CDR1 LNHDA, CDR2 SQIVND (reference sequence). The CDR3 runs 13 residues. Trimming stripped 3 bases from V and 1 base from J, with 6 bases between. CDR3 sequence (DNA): TGTGCCAGTAGTATGTCTGTTAACTATGGCTACACCTTC. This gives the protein CASSMSVNYGYTF.

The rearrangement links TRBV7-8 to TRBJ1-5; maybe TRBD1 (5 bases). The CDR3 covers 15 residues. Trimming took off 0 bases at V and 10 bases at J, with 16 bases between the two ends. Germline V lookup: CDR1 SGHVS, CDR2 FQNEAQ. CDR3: CASSLAGARDSPQHF. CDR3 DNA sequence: TGTGCCAGCAGCTTAGCAGGGGCCCGTGATTCTCCCCAGCATTTT. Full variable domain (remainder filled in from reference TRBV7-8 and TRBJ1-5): GAGVSQSPRYKVAKRGQDVALRCDPISGHVSLFWYQQALGQGPEFLTYFQNEAQLDKSGLPSDRFFAERPEGSVSTLKIQRTQQEDSAVYLCASSLAGARDSPQHFGDGTRLSIL.

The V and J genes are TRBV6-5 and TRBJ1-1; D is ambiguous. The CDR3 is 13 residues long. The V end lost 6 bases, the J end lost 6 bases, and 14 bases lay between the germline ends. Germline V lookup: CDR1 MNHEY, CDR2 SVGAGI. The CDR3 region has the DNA TGTGCCAGCAGCGAGTCCGATCGGTCTGAAGCTTTCTTT. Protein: CASSESDRSEAFF.

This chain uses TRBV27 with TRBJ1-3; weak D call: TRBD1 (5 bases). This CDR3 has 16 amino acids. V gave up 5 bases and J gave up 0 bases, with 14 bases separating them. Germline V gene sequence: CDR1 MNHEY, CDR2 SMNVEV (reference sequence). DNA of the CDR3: TGTGCCAGCAGTCTCCGGGGGGGTGCCTCTGGAAACACCATATATTTT. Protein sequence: CASSLRGGASGNTIYF.

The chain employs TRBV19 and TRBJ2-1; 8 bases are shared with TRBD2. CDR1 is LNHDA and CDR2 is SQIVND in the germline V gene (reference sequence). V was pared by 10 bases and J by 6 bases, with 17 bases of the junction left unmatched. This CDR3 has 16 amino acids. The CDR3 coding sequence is TGTGCCACGAGCAGAGCGGGAGTTCTCGGGGGCAATGAGCAGTTCTTC. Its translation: CATSRAGVLGGNEQFF.

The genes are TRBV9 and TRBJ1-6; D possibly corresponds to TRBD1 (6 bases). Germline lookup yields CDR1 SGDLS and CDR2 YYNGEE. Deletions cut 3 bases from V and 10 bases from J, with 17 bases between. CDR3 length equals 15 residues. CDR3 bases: TGTGCCAGCAGCGCGCTACAGGGAACCGGGTCACCCCTCCACTTT. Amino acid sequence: CASSALQGTGSPLHF.

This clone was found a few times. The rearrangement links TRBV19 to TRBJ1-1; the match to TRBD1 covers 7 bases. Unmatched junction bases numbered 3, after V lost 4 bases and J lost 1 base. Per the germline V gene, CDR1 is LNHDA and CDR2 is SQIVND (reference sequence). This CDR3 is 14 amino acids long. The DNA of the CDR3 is TGTGCCAGTAGTACCCGGACAGGGAACACTGAAGCTTTCTTT. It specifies CASSTRTGNTEAFF.

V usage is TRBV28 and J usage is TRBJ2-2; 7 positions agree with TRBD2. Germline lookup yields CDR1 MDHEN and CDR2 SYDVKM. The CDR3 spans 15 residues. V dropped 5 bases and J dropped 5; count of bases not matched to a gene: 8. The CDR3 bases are TGTGCCAGCAGTCGGACTAGTCAAACTACCGGGGAGCTGTTTTTT. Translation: CASSRTSQTTGELFF.

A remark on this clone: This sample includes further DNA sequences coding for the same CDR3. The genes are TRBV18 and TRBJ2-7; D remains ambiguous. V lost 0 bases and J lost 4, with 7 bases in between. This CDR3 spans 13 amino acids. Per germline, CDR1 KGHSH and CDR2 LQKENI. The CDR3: CASSPPSSYEQYF. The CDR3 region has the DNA TGTGCCAGCTCACCACCTAGCTCTTACGAGCAGTACTTC.

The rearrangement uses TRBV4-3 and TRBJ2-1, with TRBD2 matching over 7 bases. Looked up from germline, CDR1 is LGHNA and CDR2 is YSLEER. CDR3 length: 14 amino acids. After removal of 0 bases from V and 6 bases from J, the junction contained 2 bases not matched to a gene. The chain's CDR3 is CASSQEGLGNEQFF. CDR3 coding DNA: TGCGCCAGCAGCCAAGAAGGACTAGGCAATGAGCAGTTCTTC.

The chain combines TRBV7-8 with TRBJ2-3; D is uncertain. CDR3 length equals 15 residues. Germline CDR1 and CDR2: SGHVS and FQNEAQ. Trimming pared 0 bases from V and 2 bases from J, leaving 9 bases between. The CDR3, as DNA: TGTGCCAGCAGCTTAGCTGGCGGAGTCACAGATACGCAGTATTTT. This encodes CASSLAGGVTDTQYF. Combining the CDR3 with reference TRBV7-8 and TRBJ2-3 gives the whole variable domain GAGVSQSPRYKVAKRGQDVALRCDPISGHVSLFWYQQALGQGPEFLTYFQNEAQLDKSGLPSDRFFAERPEGSVSTLKIQRTQQEDSAVYLCASSLAGGVTDTQYFGPGTRLTVL.

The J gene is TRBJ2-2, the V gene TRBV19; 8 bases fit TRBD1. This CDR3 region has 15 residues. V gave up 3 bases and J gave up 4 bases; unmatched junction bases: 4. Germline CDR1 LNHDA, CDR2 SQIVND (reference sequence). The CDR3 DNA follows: TGTGCCAGTAGTATCTTCGACAGGGGCACCGGGGAGCTGTTTTTT. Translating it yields CASSIFDRGTGELFF. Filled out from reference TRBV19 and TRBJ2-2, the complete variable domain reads DGGITQSPKYLFRKEGQNVTLSCEQNLNHDAMYWYRQDPGQGLRLIYYSQIVNDFQKGDIAEGYSVSREKKESFPLTVTSAQKNPTAFYLCASSIFDRGTGELFFGEGSRLTVL.